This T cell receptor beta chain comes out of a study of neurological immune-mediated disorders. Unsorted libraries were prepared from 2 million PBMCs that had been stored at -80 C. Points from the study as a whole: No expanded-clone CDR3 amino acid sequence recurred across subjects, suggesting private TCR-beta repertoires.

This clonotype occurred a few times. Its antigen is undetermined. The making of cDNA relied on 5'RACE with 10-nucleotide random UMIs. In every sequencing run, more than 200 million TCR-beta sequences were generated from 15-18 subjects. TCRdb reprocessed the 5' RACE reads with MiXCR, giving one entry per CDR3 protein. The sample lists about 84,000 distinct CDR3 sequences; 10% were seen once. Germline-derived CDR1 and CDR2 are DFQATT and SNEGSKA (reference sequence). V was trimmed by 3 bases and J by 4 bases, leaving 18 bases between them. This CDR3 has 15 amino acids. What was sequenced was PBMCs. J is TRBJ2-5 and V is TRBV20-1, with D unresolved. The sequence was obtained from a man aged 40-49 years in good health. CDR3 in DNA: TGCAGTGCTAGTGCCACCGGAAGGTTAAGAGAGACCCAGTACTTC. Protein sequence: CSASATGRLRETQYF.